The T cell receptor (beta chain) under discussion was sequenced for a study of naive and memory T cell subsets (dated by TCRdb to 2016 to 2017). General notes on the study: Sorted naive and memory T cell subsets from peripheral blood were analyzed in the study using a UMI-based, open-source pipeline for TCR alpha and beta sequencing. Complete agreement was observed between the functional CMV T cell responses and the IgG serology results. RNA was DNase-treated and reverse transcribed with TCR constant-region primers, mostly using SuperScript III.

The method behind the library was UMI-ligation and nested PCR. The beta constant-region primer was an equimolar mix of two oligonucleotides covering both TRBC1 and TRBC2. The ligated cDNA went through four rounds of PCR with nested alpha and beta constant-region primers together with the SP2 primer. A single-stranded oligonucleotide bearing the SP2 primer plus a 12-nucleotide UMI was ligated onto the 3' end of the cDNA by T4 RNA ligase 1. Incubation of the ligation reaction lasted 20-24 hours at 16 degrees C. PCR2 was usually performed as a SYBR Green qPCR and halted at a preset threshold so that over-amplification would not occur. Agencourt AMPure XP magnetic beads were used for all purifications after the first. Library amounts were measured by Qubit and library quality was assessed on a TapeStation, where the main peak was expected at around 650 bp. The pooled libraries were sequenced on an Illumina MiSeq using v2 2x251 paired-end kits, which usually yielded about 0.9-2.1 million reads per sample. Each sample was pooled at 3 to 4 nM, and roughly 5-7% PhiX was included to help cluster recognition. As for the original processing: Decombinator assigned V and J genes to Demultiplexor-processed FASTQ reads by tag matching, allowing a single base-pair mismatch. Collapsinator used UMIs to correct both sequencing errors and frequency errors arising from PCR heterogeneity. TCRs were translated and CDR3s were extracted from the conserved cysteine to the FGXG phenylalanine by CDR3Translator, with non-productive sequences being flagged. Gini, Shannon entropy and inverse Simpson indices were computed after subsampling the repertoires to the same number of UMI-defined TCRs. Within the linear range, a power law was fitted by maximum likelihood to the distributions of clonotype abundance. Similar UMI counts, unique TCR numbers and clonal distributions were obtained with the pipeline and with MIGEC on one naive CD8 sample. In one analysis, naive TCRs that were also found in any memory subset of the same donor were excluded from the naive repertoire. The repertoires were searched for about 7,000 CMV-associated CDR3 sequences that had been compiled from VDJdb and a published dataset. TCRdb ran its own pipeline on the public reads, namely fastp trimming at Q25 and MiXCR clone calling, and kept in-frame beta chains. Each CDR3 protein gets just one entry, which takes the most common genes and DNA from the rows behind it. The V and J calls follow TCRdb's processing rather than the paper's. The sample data list tens of thousands of distinct CDR3 sequences, and roughly 9.2% of these were observed just once. Around 1.3% of the sample is held by the ten biggest clonotypes.

Details on this clonotype: The clone's antigen remains unknown. It has no much larger one-base neighbor in the sample; base qualities were not kept.

The CDR1 and CDR2 encoded by the germline V gene (reference sequence) are SEHNR and FQNEAQ. Here V drops 5 bases and J drops 5 bases, and the junction holds 11 bases not matched to any gene. The CDR3 covers 15 residues, taking in both the cysteine and the phenylalanine. The CDR3 DNA has 45 bases and is translated from base 1. From the second PCR step on, the TCR alpha and beta chain libraries were amplified in separate reactions. To determine each donor's CMV status, fresh PBMCs were stimulated overnight with CMV viral lysate, and IFNgamma production from CD4+ T cells was then assessed. CD4 T cells were positively selected using Miltenyi beads, after which CD8 T cells were positively selected from the CD4-negative fraction. Cells stained for CD3, CD4, CD8, CD45RA, CD27 and a live/dead dye were sorted on a BD Aria II into four subsets by CD45RA and CD27. A few healthy volunteers provided blood, and each donor's sample was split into CD4 and CD8 T cells and then further divided into four differentiation subsets. Approximately 0.13 L of peripheral blood was drawn per donor, and PBMC were isolated by Ficoll-Paque PLUS density-gradient centrifugation. After sorting, cells were lysed in RLT buffer, RNA was extracted using a Qiagen RNeasy kit, and the extracted RNA was stored at -80 degrees C.

What the authors observed across the whole study: A clonotype was defined as a single alpha or beta chain sequence rather than as a paired alpha/beta receptor. Gini index rose and Shannon and inverse Simpson diversity fell from naive through CM, EM and EMRA in both CD4 and CD8 cells. A few larger clonotypes were present in naive repertoires, particularly the CD8 repertoires, and these clonotypes were possibly memory cells re-expressing CD45RA. RNA-based TCR counts may be affected by expression changes linked to T cell activation and differentiation. No ground truth was available to validate the repertoire findings for the naive and memory subsets. Once error correction was done, more than 90% of naive TCR sequences showed up just once, which made the naive abundance distributions much steeper than those of the memory subsets. TCR abundance followed a power law with an exponent that was different for naive and memory subsets but consistent across the three individuals.

Sequencing was performed on naive CD8+ T cells from blood. In the paper's terms, the cell subset or site label means: naive T cells, CD45RA high CD27+. Recombination joined TRBV7-9 with TRBJ2-5; TRBD1 fits 7 bases in the junction. The source of this sequence is a human donor in good health. The CDR3 amino acid sequence is: CASSPTYRGDETQYF. The nucleotide sequence reads TGTGCCAGCAGCCCCACTTACAGGGGCGACGAGACCCAGTACTTC.